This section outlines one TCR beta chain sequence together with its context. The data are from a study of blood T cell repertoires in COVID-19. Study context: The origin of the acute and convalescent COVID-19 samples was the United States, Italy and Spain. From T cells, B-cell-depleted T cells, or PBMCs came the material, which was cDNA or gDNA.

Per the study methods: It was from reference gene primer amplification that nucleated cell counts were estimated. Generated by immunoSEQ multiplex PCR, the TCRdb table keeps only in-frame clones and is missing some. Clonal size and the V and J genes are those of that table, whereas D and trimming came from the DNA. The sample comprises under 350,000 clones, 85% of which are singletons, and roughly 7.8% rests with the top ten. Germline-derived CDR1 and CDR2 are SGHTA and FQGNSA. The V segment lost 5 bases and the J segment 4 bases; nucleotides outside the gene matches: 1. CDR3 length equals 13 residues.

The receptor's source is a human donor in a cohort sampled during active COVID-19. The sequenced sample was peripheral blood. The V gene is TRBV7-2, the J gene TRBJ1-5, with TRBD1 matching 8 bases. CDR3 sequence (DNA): TGTGCCAGCAGCCGGACAGGGAATCAGCCCCAGCATTTT. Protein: CASSRTGNQPQHF.